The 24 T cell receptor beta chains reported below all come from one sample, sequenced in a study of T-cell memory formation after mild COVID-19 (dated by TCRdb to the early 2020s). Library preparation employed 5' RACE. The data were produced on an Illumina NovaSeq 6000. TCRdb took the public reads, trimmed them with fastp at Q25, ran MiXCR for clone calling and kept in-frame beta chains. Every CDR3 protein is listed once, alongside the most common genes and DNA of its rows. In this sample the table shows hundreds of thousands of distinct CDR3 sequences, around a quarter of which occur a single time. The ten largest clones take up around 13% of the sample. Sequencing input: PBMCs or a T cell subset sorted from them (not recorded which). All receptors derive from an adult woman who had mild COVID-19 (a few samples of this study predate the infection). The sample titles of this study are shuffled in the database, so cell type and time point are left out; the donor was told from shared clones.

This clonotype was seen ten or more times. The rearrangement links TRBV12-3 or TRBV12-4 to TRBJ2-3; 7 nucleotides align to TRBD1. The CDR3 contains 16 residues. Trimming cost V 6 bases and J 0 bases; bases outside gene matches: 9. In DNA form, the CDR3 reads TGTGCCAGCAGATATAGACAGGGTCTGAGCACAGATACGCAGTATTTT. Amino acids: CASRYRQGLSTDTQYF.

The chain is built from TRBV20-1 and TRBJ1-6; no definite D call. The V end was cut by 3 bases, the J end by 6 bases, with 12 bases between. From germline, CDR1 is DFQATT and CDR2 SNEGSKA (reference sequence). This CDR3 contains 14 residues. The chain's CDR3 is CSARPGPLNSPLHF. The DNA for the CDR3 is TGCAGTGCTAGGCCGGGTCCACTTAATTCACCCCTCCACTTT.

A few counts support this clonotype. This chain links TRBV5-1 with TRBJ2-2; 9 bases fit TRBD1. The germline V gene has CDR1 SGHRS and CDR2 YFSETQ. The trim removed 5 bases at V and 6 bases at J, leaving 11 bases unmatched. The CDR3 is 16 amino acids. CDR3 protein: CASRIRRDRVSGELFF. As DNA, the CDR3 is TGCGCCAGCAGGATCCGACGGGACAGGGTGTCCGGGGAGCTGTTTTTT. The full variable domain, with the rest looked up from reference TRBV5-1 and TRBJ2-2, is KAGVTQTPRYLIKTRGQQVTLSCSPISGHRSVSWYQQTPGQGLQFLFEYFSETQRNKGNFPGRFSGRQFSNSRSEMNVSTLELGDSALYLCASRIRRDRVSGELFFGEGSRLTVL.

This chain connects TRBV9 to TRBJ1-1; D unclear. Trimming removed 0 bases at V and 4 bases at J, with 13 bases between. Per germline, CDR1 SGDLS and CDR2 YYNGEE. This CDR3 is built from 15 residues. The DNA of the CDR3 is TGTGCCAGCAGCGTAGTCGGGTGGTACGTCACTGAAGCTTTCTTT. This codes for CASSVVGWYVTEAFF.

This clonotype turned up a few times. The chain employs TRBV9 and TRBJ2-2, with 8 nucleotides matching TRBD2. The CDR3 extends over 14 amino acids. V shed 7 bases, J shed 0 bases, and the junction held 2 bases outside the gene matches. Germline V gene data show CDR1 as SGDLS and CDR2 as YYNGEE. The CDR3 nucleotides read TGTGCCAGCCGGGGGGGCCCGAACACCGGGGAGCTGTTTTTT. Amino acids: CASRGGPNTGELFF.

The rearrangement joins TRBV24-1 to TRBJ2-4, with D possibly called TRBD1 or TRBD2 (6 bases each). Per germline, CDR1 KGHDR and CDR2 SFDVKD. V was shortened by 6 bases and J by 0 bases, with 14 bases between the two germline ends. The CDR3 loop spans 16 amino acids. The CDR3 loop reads CATSIRGGLAKNIQYF. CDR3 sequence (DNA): TGTGCCACCAGTATCAGGGGAGGTCTAGCCAAAAACATTCAGTACTTC.

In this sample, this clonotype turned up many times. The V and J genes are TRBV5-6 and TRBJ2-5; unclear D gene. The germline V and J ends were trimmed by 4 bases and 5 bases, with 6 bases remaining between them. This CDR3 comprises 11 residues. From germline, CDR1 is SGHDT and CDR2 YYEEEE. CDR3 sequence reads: CASSRLETQYF. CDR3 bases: TGTGCCAGCAGCCGATTGGAGACCCAGTACTTC.

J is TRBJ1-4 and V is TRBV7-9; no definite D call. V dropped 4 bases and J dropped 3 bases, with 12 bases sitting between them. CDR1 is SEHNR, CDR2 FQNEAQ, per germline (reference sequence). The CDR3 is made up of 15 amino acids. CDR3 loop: CASSWAASPNEKLFF. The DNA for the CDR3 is TGTGCCAGCAGCTGGGCTGCGTCTCCTAATGAAAAACTGTTTTTT.

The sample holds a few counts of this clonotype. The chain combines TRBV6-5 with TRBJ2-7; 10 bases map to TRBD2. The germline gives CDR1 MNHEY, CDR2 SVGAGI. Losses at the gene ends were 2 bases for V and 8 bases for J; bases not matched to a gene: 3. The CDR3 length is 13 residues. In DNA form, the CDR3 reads TGTGCCAGCAGTTACGGACTAGCGGCGCAGCAGTACTTC. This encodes CASSYGLAAQQYF.

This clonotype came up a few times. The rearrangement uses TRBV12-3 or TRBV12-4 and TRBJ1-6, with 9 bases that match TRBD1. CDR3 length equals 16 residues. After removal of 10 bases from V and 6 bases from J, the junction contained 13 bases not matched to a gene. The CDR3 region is CATAWGTGRANSPLHF. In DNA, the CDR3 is TGTGCCACCGCGTGGGGGACAGGGAGGGCTAATTCACCCCTCCACTTT.

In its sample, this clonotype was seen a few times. CDR3 in DNA: TGTGCCAGCAGGGAAGGGACTAGCGGACAAGAGACCCAGTACTTC. Amino acid sequence: CASREGTSGQETQYF. V is TRBV7-2 and J is TRBJ2-5, with TRBD2 matching 11 bases. Trimming removed 6 bases from V and 2 bases from J; junction bases left unmatched: 5. This CDR3 is built from 15 residues. Germline assignment: CDR1 SGHTA and CDR2 FQGNSA.

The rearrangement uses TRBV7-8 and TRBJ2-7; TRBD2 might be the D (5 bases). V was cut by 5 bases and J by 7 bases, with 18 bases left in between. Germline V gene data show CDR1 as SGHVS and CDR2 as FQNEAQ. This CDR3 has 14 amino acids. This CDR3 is CASSPRTAGGEQYF. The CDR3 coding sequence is TGTGCCAGCAGCCCCCGGACCGCGGGCGGGGAGCAGTACTTC.

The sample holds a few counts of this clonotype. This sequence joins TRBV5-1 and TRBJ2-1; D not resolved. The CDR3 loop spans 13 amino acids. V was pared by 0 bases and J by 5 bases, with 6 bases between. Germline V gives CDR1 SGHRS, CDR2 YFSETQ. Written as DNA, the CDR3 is TGCGCCAGCAGCTTGGAGGTGGACAATGAGCAGTTCTTC. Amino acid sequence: CASSLEVDNEQFF. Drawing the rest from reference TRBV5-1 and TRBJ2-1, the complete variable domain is KAGVTQTPRYLIKTRGQQVTLSCSPISGHRSVSWYQQTPGQGLQFLFEYFSETQRNKGNFPGRFSGRQFSNSRSEMNVSTLELGDSALYLCASSLEVDNEQFFGPGTRLTVL.

CDR3 bases: TGTGCCACCAGCGGTAGCAATCAGCCCCAGCATTTT. Residues: CATSGSNQPQHF. The V gene is TRBV15, the J gene TRBJ1-5; the D is unclear. The CDR3 totals 12 residues. V gave up 5 bases and J gave up 0 bases, with 2 bases separating them. Germline V CDR1 and CDR2: LNHNV, YYDKDF (reference sequence).

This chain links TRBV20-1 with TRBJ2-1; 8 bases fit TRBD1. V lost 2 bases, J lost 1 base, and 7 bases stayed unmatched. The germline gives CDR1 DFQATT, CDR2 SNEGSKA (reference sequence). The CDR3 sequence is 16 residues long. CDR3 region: CSARTTRDRSYNEQFF. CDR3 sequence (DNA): TGCAGTGCTAGAACCACCCGGGACAGGTCCTACAATGAGCAGTTCTTC.

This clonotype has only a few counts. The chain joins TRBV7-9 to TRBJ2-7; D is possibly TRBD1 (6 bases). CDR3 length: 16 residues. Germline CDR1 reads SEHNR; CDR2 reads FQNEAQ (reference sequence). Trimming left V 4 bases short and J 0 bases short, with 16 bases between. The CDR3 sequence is CASSWARTAGSYEQYF. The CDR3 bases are TGTGCCAGCAGCTGGGCCAGGACAGCCGGCTCCTACGAGCAGTACTTC. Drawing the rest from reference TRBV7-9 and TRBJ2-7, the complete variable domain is DTGVSQNPRHKITKRGQNVTFRCDPISEHNRLYWYRQTLGQGPEFLTYFQNEAQLEKSRLLSDRFSAERPKGSFSTLEIQRTEQGDSAMYLCASSWARTAGSYEQYFGPGTRLTVT.

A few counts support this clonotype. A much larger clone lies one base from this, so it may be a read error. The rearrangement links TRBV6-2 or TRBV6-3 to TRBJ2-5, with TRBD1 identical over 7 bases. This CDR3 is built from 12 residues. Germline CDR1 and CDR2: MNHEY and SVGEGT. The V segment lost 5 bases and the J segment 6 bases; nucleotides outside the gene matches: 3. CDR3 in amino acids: CASSGTAKTQYF. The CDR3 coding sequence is TGTGCCAGCAGTGGGACAGCCAAGACCCAGTACTTC.

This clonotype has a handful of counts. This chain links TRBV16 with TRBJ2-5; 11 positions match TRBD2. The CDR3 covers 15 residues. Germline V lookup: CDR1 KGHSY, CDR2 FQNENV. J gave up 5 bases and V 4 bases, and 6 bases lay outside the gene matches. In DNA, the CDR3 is TGTGCCAGCAGCCGCCGACTAGCGGGAAGGGAGACCCAGTACTTC. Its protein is CASSRRLAGRETQYF.

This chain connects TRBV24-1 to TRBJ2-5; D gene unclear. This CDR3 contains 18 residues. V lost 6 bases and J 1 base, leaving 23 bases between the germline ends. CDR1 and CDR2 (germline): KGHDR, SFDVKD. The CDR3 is CATSWSPNEYSPQETQYF. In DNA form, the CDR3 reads TGTGCCACCAGTTGGTCCCCGAATGAGTATTCACCCCAAGAGACCCAGTACTTC.

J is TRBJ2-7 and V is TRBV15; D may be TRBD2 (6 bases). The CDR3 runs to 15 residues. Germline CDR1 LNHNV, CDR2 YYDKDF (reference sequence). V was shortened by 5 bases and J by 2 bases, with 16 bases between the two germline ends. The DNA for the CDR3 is TGTGCCACCAGCCGAACGTTAGGCGGGACCTACGAGCAGTACTTC. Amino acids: CATSRTLGGTYEQYF.

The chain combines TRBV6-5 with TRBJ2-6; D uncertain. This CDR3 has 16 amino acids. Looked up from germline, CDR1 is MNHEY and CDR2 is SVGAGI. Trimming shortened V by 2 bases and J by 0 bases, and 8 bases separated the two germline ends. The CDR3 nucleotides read TGTGCCAGCAGTTACGTGGACGGCTCTGGGGCCAACGTCCTGACTTTC. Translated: CASSYVDGSGANVLTF.

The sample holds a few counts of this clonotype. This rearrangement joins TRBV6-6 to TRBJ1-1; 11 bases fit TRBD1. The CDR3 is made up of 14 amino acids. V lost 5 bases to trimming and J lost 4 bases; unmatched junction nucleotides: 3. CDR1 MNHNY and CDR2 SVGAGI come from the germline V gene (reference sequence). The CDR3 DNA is TGTGCCAGCAGTCAGGACAGGGGGCCCACTGAAGCTTTCTTT. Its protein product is CASSQDRGPTEAFF.

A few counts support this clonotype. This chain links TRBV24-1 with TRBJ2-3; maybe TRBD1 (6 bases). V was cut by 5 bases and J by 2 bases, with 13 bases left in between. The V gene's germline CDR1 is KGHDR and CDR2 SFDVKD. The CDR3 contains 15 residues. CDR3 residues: CATSATGFFTDTQYF. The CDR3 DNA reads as TGTGCCACCAGTGCTACAGGGTTCTTCACAGATACGCAGTATTTT.

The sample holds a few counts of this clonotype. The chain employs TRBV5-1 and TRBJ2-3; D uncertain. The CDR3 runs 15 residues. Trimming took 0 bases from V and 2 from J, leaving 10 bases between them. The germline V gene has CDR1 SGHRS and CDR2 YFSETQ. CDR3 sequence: CASSLAYYPTDTQYF. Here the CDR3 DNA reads TGCGCCAGCAGCTTGGCCTACTACCCCACAGATACGCAGTATTTT.